One sample yielded the 18 T cell receptor delta chains listed below, sequenced in a study of gamma-delta T cells after stem cell transplantation. TCRdb re-called the RT-PCR reads with CATT. This sample carries more than 2,000 delta-chain clones, around 6% of them seen once, and the ten largest clones take around 27%. Specimen: gamma-delta T cells. The source of these receptors is a human donor. It is not recorded whose cells these are; they may come from a transplant donor.

Of note for this clone: TCRdb's protein, taken from a much larger clone, differs from this DNA's translation at residue 13, likely owing to a read error; the protein displayed comes from the DNA. The chain employs TRDV2 and TRDJ1; 10 bases align to TRDD3. J lost 3 bases, V lost 0 bases, and 15 bases had no gene match. The CDR3 is 19 amino acids. Germline V gives CDR1 GEAIGNYY, CDR2 EKD. This chain's CDR3 is CACDTVSGPGGYDSDKLIF. For the CDR3, the DNA is TGTGCCTGTGACACCGTTAGCGGTCCTGGGGGATATGATTCCGATAAACTCATCTTT.

Note on this clone: Compared with germline, one end of the junction differs, possibly owing to a read error. The rearrangement links TRDV2 to TRDJ1, with D perhaps TRDD3 (6 bases). The CDR3 sequence is 17 residues long. Germline CDR1 is GEAIGNYY and CDR2 is EKD. The CDR3 spells CACDTLSNRGTHDKPIF. The CDR3 DNA reads as TGTGCCTGTGACACCCTATCCAATCGGGGGACTCACGATAAACCCATCTTT.

Only a few counts were recorded for this clone. For this DNA, TCRdb reports the protein of a much larger clone, which diverges at residue 7, most likely from a read error; the protein presented here is translated directly from the DNA. The chain combines TRDV2 with TRDJ1, with 8 bases lining up with TRDD3. There are 20 residues in the CDR3. V shed 3 bases and J 0 bases; nucleotides not matched to a gene: 20. Germline-derived CDR1 and CDR2 are GEAIGNYY and EKD. This CDR3 reads CACDSMPSRTGGPHTDKLIF. The CDR3 region has the DNA TGTGCCTGTGACTCCATGCCTAGTAGGACTGGGGGTCCTCACACCGATAAACTCATCTTT.

In the case of this clone: The translation of this DNA and the TCRdb protein of a much larger clone differ at residue 3, probably owing to a read error; the protein shown here is translated from the DNA. V usage is TRDV2 and J usage is TRDJ1; 12 bases are a match to TRDD3. Germline CDR1 reads GEAIGNYY; CDR2 reads EKD. The CDR3 covers 16 residues. Here the CDR3 reads CARDGLGDTGTDKLIF. The CDR3 nucleotides read TGTGCCCGTGACGGTCTGGGGGATACGGGTACCGATAAACTCATCTTT.

As regards this clone: This may stem from a read error, because a much larger clone lies one nucleotide away. The rearrangement joins TRDV2 to TRDJ1, with 13 bases that match TRDD3. V shed 3 bases, J shed 3 bases, and the junction held 9 bases outside the gene matches. The CDR3 length is 17 residues. Looked up from germline, CDR1 is GEAIGNYY and CDR2 is EKD. CDR3 DNA: TGTGCCTGTGACTTCCTAGGGACTGGGGGATACGCCGATAAACTCATCTTT. This sequence encodes CACDFLGTGGYADKLIF.

This clone was observed a few times. This chain joins TRDV2 and TRDJ1; 7 bases map to TRDD3. This CDR3 contains 15 residues. V lost 4 bases to trimming and J lost 0 bases; unmatched junction nucleotides: 7. Germline lookup yields CDR1 GEAIGNYY and CDR2 EKD. The CDR3 nucleotides read TGTGCCTGTGAGGGGCTGGGGGCAAACACCGATAAACTCATCTTT. This sequence encodes CACEGLGANTDKLIF.

Only a few counts were recorded for this clone. A much larger clonotype is one base distant, so this may be a read error. The DNA for the CDR3 is TGTGCCTGTGGCACTTTACTGGGGGATACCGATAAACTCATCTTT. Amino acids: CACGTLLGDTDKLIF. The gene calls are TRDV2 and TRDJ1; 10 nucleotides align to TRDD3. With 5 bases clipped from V and 2 bases from J, the junction kept 7 bases outside the gene matches. There are 15 residues in the CDR3. Germline CDR1 reads GEAIGNYY; CDR2 reads EKD.

In this sample, this clone is medium-sized. This could be a read error, since a much larger clone is one nucleotide away. CDR3 in amino acids: CACDPLGAMYTDKLIF. The DNA of the CDR3 is TGTGCCTGTGACCCACTGGGGGCTATGTACACCGATAAACTCATCTTT. V gene TRDV2 combines with J gene TRDJ1; TRDD3 aligns across 8 bases. J lost 0 bases, V lost 3 bases, and 8 bases had no gene match. The CDR3 is 16 amino acids. CDR1 is GEAIGNYY and CDR2 is EKD in the germline V gene.

This clone was seen only a few times. The chain carries TRDV2 and TRDJ1; the match to TRDD3 covers 7 bases. Germline V gene lookup returns CDR1 GEAIGNYY and CDR2 EKD. This CDR3 contains 18 residues. The junction had 17 bases not matched to a gene; V was cut back by 3 bases and J by 2 bases. The CDR3 sequence is CACDPVTSITGDTDKLIF. The CDR3 DNA sequence: TGTGCCTGTGACCCTGTAACTTCCATTACGGGGGATACCGATAAACTCATCTTT.

The sample holds a few counts of this clone. This likely traces to a read error, being one base from a far larger clone. This sequence joins TRDV2 and TRDJ1; unclear D gene. V shed 3 bases and J shed 3 bases, with 16 bases lying between them. Germline V gene lookup returns CDR1 GEAIGNYY and CDR2 EKD. The CDR3 consists of 15 residues. For the CDR3, the DNA is TGTGCCTGTGACCTACTGAGGGAGCAACCCGATAAACTCATCTTT. This encodes CACDLLREQPDKLIF.

This clone is medium-sized within its sample. This chain connects TRDV2 to TRDJ3; no definite D call. The V and J ends lost 0 bases and 0 bases respectively, with 11 bases between them. There are 18 residues in the CDR3. Germline CDR1 GEAIGNYY, CDR2 EKD. The CDR3 region has the DNA TGTGCCTGTGACACCGCGGGACCCAGCTCCTGGGACACCCGACAGATGTTTTTC. It is translated as CACDTAGPSSWDTRQMFF.

Turning to this clone: Given a much more abundant clone one base away, this may be a read error. Other DNA sequences in the same sample also yield this CDR3. This chain joins TRDV2 and TRDJ1; 11 bases map to TRDD3. This CDR3 spans 19 amino acids. From germline, CDR1 is GEAIGNYY and CDR2 EKD. CDR3 nucleotide sequence: TGTGCCTGTGACCCGGTACTGGGGGATATGGGCCTGTACACCGATAAGCTCATCTTT. It is translated as CACDPVLGDMGLYTDKLIF.

This clone is medium-sized (0.01 to 0.1%) in the sample. In nucleotides, the CDR3 is TGTGCCTGTGACAGCGTACTGGGGGATAACCGCCCTTACACCGATAAACTCATCTTT. It is translated as CACDSVLGDNRPYTDKLIF. This sequence joins TRDV2 and TRDJ1; 11 nucleotides line up with TRDD3. Trimming took 2 bases from V and 0 from J; bases not matched to a gene: 13. Per germline, CDR1 GEAIGNYY and CDR2 EKD. The CDR3 runs 19 residues.

The chain combines TRDV2 with TRDJ3, with 11 bases aligning to TRDD3. CDR1 is GEAIGNYY, CDR2 EKD, per germline. The J segment lost 0 bases and the V segment lost 0 bases, leaving 15 bases of the junction unmatched. The CDR3 sequence is 23 residues long. CDR3 nucleotides: TGTGCCTGTGACACCGGGGCACTGGGGGATAACATTTTGCGCTCCTGGGACACCCGACAGATGTTTTTC. This gives the protein CACDTGALGDNILRSWDTRQMFF.

The table lists this clone with a few counts. A junction boundary mismatches the germline segment, possibly from a read error. At the DNA level, this CDR3 is encoded by other sequences in the same sample as well. The chain joins TRDV2 to TRDJ1; 9 bases map to TRDD3. Germline values: CDR1 GEAIGNYY, CDR2 EKD. The CDR3 contains 17 residues. In DNA form, the CDR3 reads TGCGCCTGTGACACCGTGGCCTCTGGGGGATCCACCGATAAACTCATCTTT. It translates to CACDTVASGGSTDKLIF.

By sample fraction, this clone is medium-sized (0.01 to 0.1%). The genes are TRDV2 and TRDJ1; the match to TRDD3 covers 8 bases. The CDR3 is 20 amino acids. The V segment lost 0 bases and the J segment 3 bases; nucleotides outside the gene matches: 20. Germline CDR1 is GEAIGNYY and CDR2 is EKD. The CDR3 DNA follows: TGTGCCTGTGACACCGGAGCCCTACTCATGGGGGATCGTGGTCCCGATAAACTCATCTTT. Translating it yields CACDTGALLMGDRGPDKLIF.

Points on this clone: The amino acid sequence in TCRdb belongs to a much larger clone and departs from this DNA's translation at residue 5, likely a sequencing read error; the sequence shown is translated from the DNA. CDR3 residues: CACDIVLGDTRSWDTRQMFF. CDR3 sequence (DNA): TGTGCCTGTGACATCGTACTGGGGGATACGCGGTCCTGGGACACCCGACAGATGTTTTTC. The chain uses TRDV2 and TRDJ3; 13 nucleotides align to TRDD3. Germline V lookup: CDR1 GEAIGNYY, CDR2 EKD. The trim removed 2 bases at V and 1 base at J, leaving 7 bases unmatched. The CDR3 loop spans 20 amino acids.

In this sample, this clone turned up a few times. A junction boundary mismatches the germline segment, possibly from a read error. The chain is built from TRDV2 and TRDJ1; the D gene could be TRDD2 or TRDD3 (5 bases each). Germline loops: CDR1 GEAIGNYY, CDR2 EKD. The length of the CDR3 is 20 residues. CDR3 sequence reads: CACDTLLPSSRTGGPDTLIF. DNA of the CDR3: TGTGCCTGTGACACTCTTCTCCCTTCGAGTCGTACTGGTGGGCCAGATACACTCATCTTT.